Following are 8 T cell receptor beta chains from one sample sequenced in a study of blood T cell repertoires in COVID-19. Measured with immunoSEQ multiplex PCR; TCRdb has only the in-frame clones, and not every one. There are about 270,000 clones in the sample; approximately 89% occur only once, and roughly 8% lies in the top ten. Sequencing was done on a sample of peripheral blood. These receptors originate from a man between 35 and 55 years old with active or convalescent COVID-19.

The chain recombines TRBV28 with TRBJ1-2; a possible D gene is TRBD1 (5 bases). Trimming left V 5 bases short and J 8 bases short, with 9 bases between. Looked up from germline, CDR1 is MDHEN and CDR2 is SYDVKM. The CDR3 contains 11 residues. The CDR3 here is CASSVSGGYTF. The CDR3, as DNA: TGTGCCAGCAGTGTCTCAGGGGGCTACACCTTC.

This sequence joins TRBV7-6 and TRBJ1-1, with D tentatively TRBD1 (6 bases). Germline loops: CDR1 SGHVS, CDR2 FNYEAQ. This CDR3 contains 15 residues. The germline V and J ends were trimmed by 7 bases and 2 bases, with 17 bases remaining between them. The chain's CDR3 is CASTPDVGANTEAFF. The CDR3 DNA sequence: TGTGCCAGCACCCCCGACGTGGGGGCAAACACTGAAGCTTTCTTT.

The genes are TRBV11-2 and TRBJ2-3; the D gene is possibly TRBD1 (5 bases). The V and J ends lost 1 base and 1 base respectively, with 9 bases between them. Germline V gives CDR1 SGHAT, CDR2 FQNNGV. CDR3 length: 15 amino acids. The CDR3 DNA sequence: TGTGCCAGCAGCTTAGGCACAGGAGGCACAGATACGCAGTATTTT. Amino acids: CASSLGTGGTDTQYF.

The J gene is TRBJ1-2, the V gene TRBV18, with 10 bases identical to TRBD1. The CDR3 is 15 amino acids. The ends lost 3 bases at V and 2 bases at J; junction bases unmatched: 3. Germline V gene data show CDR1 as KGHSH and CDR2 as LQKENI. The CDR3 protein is CASSPPGQGNYGYTF. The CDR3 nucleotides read TGTGCCAGCTCACCGCCGGGACAGGGGAACTATGGCTACACCTTC.

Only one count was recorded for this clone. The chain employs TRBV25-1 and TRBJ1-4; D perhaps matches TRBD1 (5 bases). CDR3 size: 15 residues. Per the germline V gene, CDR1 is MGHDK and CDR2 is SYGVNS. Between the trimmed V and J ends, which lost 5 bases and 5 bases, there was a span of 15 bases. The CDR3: CASSPRSPGNEKLFF. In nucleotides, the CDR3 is TGTGCCAGCAGTCCCCGGAGTCCAGGGAATGAAAAACTGTTTTTT.

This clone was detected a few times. The CDR3 nucleotides are TGTGCCAGCAGTTTCTACAGGGATAACACTGAAGCTTTCTTT. Translation gives CASSFYRDNTEAFF. The chain couples TRBV6-5 to TRBJ1-1; D might be TRBD1 (6 bases). V lost 4 bases and J 2 bases, leaving 11 bases between the germline ends. This CDR3 is 14 amino acids long. In germline, CDR1 is MNHEY, CDR2 SVGAGI.

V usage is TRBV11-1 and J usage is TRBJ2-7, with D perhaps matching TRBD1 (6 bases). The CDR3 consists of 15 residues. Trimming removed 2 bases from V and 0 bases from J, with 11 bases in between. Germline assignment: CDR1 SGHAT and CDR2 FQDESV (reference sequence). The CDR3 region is CASSLIRGFSYEQYF. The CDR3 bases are TGTGCCAGCAGCTTAATCAGGGGTTTCTCCTACGAGCAGTACTTC.

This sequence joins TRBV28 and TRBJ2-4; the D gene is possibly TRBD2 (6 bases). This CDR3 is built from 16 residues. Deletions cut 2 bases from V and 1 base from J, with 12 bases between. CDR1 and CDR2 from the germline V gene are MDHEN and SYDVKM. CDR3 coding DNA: TGTGCCAGCAGTTTACCCACCGGAGGGGCCAAAAACATTCAGTACTTC. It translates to CASSLPTGGAKNIQYF.